This T cell receptor beta chain was sequenced during a study of cytomegalovirus exposure and HLA in healthy donors. J lost 3 bases, V lost 5 bases, and 6 bases had no gene match. This CDR3 region has 14 residues. CDR1 is SGHAT, CDR2 FQNNGV, per germline. Regarding the study as a whole: Reportedly, cytomegalovirus status was diagnosed with high sensitivity and specificity. Later, an analysis found that TCR clusters from the first cohort tended to co-occur in the 130 or so validation repertoires. Researchers counted roughly 160 TCR beta chains as cytomegalovirus-associated.

Some clones are missing from TCRdb's copy, which holds only in-frame ones; the method was immunoSEQ multiplex PCR. The sample consists of 120,000 or so clones, around 90% of them appearing once. Comments on this clone: Its cognate antigen is unknown.

Sequenced material: PBMCs. The TCR sequence derives from a young woman in good health and CMV-seronegative. The rearrangement links TRBV11-2 to TRBJ1-2; 7 nucleotides align to TRBD1. CDR3 amino acids: CASSQIDRDYGYTF. The CDR3 DNA sequence: TGTGCCAGCAGCCAAATTGACAGGGACTATGGCTACACCTTC.